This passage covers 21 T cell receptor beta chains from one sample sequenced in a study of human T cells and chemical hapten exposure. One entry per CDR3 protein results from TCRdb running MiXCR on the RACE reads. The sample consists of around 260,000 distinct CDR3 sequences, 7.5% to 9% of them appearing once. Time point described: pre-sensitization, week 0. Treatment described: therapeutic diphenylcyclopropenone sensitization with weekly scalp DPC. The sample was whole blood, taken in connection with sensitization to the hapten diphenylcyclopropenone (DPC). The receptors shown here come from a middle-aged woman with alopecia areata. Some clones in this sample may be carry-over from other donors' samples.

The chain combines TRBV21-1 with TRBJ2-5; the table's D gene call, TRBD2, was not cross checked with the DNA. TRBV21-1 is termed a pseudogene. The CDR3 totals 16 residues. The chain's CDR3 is CASSNGTSGIQETQYF. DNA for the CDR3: TGTGCCAGCAGCAACGGGACTAGCGGGATCCAAGAGACCCAGTACTTC.

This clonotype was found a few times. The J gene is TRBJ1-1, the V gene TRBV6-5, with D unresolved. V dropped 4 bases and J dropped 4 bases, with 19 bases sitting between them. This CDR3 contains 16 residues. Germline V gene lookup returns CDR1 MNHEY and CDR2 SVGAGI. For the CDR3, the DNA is TGTGCCAGCAGTTCCGGCCCGGGAACGAAGATCACTGAAGCTTTCTTT. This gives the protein CASSSGPGTKITEAFF.

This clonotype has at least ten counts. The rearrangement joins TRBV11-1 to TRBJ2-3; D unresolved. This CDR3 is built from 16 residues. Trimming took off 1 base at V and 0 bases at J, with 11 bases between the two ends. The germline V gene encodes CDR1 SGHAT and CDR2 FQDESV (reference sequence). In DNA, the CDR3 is TGTGCCAGCAGCTTAGAGATGGCCCTCAGCACAGATACGCAGTATTTT. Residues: CASSLEMALSTDTQYF.

In DNA form, the CDR3 reads TGTGCCAGCAGCGTAGAACAGGGTCTTGGCTATGGCTACACCTTC. Its translation: CASSVEQGLGYGYTF. This chain uses TRBV9 with TRBJ1-2, with D possibly TRBD1 on 6 matching bases. Trimming left V 0 bases short and J 4 bases short, with 13 bases between. Germline V gives CDR1 SGDLS, CDR2 YYNGEE. This CDR3 has 15 amino acids.

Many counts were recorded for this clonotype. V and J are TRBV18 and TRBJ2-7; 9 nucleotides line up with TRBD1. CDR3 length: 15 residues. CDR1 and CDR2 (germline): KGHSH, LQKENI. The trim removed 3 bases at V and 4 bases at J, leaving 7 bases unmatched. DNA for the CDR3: TGTGCCAGCTCACCGCCGGGACAGGGTGTATACGAGCAGTACTTC. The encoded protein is CASSPPGQGVYEQYF.

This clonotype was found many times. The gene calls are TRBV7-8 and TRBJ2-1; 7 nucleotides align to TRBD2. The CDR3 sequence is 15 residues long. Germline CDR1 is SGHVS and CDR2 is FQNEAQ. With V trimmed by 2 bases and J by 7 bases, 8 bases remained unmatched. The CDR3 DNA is TGTGCCAGCAGCTTAAGGGAAGCGGGGAAAAATGAGCAGTTCTTC. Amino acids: CASSLREAGKNEQFF.

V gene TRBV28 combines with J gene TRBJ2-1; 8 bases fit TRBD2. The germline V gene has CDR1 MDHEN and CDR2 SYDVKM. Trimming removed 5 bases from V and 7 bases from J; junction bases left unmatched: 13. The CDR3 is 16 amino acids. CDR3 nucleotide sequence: TGTGCCAGCAGTCCGGATGGTTCGCGGGAGGTGAATGAGCAGTTCTTC. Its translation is CASSPDGSREVNEQFF.

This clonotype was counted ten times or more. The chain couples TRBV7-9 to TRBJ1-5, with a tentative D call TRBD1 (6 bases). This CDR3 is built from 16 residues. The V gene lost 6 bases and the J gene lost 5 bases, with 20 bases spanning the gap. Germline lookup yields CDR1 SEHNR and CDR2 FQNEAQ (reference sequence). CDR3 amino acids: CASSSTGGRGHQPQHF. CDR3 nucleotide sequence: TGTGCCAGCAGTTCGACTGGCGGACGGGGGCATCAGCCCCAGCATTTT. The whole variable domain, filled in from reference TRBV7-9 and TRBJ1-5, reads DTGVSQNPRHKITKRGQNVTFRCDPISEHNRLYWYRQTLGQGPEFLTYFQNEAQLEKSRLLSDRFSAERPKGSFSTLEIQRTEQGDSAMYLCASSSTGGRGHQPQHFGDGTRLSIL.

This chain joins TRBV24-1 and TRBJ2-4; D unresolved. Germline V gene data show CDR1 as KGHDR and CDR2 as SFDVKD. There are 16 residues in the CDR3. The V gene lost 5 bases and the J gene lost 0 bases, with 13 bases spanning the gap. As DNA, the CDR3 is TGTGCCACCAGTGGCTCCCACAGCGTAGCCAAAAACATTCAGTACTTC. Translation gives CATSGSHSVAKNIQYF.

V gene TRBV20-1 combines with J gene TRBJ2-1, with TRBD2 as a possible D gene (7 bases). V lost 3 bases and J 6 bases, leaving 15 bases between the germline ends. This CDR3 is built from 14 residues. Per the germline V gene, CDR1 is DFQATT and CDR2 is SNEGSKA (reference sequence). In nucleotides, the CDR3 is TGCAGTGCTAGTAGTAGGGGGAGGGGCAATGAGCAGTTCTTC. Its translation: CSASSRGRGNEQFF.

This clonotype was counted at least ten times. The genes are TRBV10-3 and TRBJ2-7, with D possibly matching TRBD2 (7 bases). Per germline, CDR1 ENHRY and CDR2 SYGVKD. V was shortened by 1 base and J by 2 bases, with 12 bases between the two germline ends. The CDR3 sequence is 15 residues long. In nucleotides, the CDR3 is TGTGCCATCAGTGAGTTGGGGGGGCTAGCCTACGAGCAGTACTTC. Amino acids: CAISELGGLAYEQYF.

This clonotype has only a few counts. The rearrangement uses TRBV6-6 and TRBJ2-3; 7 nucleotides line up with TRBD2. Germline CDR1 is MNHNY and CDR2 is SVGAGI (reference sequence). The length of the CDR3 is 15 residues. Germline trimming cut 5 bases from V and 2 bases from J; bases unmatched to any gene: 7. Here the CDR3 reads CASSQPRLATDTQYF. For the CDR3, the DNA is TGTGCCAGCAGTCAGCCCCGACTAGCCACAGATACGCAGTATTTT.

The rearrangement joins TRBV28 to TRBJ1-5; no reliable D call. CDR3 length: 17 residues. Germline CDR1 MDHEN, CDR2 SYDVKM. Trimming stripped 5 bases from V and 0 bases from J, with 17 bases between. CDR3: CASSPGSAVYSNQPQHF. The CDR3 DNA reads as TGTGCCAGCAGTCCCGGATCGGCCGTCTATAGCAATCAGCCCCAGCATTTT.

The chain's CDR3 is CSVEGEAGGPSDEQFF. CDR3 nucleotide sequence: TGCAGCGTTGAAGGAGAAGCGGGAGGGCCTAGTGATGAGCAGTTCTTC. The chain combines TRBV29-1 with TRBJ2-1; 10 bases are shared with TRBD2. After removal of 1 base from V and 8 bases from J, the junction contained 11 bases not matched to a gene. CDR1 and CDR2 (germline): SQVTM, ANQGSEA. This CDR3 contains 16 residues.

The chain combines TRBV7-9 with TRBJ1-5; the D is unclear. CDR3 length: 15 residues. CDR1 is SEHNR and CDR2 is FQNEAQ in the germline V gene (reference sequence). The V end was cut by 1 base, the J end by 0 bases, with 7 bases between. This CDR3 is CASSLGLDSNQPQHF. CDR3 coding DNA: TGTGCCAGCAGCTTAGGCCTCGATAGCAATCAGCCCCAGCATTTT.

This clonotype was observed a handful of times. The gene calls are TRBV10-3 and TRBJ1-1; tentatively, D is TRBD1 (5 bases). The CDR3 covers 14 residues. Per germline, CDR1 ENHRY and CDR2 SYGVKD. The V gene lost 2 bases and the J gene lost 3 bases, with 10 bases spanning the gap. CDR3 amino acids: CAISEGGRDTEAFF. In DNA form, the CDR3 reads TGTGCCATCAGTGAGGGGGGGAGGGACACTGAAGCTTTCTTT.

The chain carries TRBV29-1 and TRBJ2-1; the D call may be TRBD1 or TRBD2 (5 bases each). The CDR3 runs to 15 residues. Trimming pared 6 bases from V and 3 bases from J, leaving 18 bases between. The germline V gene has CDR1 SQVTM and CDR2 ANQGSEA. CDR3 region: CSVTTGTRLYNEQFF. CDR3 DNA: TGCAGCGTGACGACCGGGACCAGGCTCTACAATGAGCAGTTCTTC.

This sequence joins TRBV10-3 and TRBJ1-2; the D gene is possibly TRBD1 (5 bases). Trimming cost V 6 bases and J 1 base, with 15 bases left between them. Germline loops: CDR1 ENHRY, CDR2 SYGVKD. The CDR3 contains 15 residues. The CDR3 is CAISPNQGRNYGYTF. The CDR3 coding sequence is TGTGCCATCAGCCCCAATCAGGGTCGTAACTATGGCTACACCTTC.

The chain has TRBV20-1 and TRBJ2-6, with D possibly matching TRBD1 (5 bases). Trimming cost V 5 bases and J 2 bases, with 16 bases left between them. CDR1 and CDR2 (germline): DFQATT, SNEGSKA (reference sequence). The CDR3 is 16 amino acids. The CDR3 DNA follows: TGCAGTGCTGAATCGGGTGCGACAGCTGGGGCCAACGTCCTGACTTTC. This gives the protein CSAESGATAGANVLTF.

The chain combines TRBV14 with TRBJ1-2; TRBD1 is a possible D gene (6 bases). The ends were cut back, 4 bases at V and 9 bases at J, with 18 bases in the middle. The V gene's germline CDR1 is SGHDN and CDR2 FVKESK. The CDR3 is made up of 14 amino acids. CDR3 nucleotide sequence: TGTGCCAGCAGCCCCCTGGGGGGGGGCTGGCGCTACACCTTC. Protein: CASSPLGGGWRYTF.

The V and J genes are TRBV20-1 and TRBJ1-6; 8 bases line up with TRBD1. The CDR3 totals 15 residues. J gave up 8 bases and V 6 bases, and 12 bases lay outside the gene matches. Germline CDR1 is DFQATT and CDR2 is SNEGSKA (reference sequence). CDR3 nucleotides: TGCAGTGCCCTAAAAAGGGACAGGTGGGATTCACCCCTCCACTTT. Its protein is CSALKRDRWDSPLHF.